The 32 T cell receptor beta chains in this list originate from one sample, sequenced in a study of neurological immune-mediated disorders (dated by TCRdb to the late 2010s). Per the publication, the time point label means: longitudinal time-point 1 (baseline). The receptor library was made with 5' RACE. Sequencing instrument: Illumina HiSeq 2500. The public reads were run again by TCRdb, first through fastp at Q25 and then through MiXCR, and only productive beta chains were kept. For every CDR3 protein sequence, its rows merge into one entry that carries the most common genes and DNA. The sample table contains approximately 53,000 distinct CDR3 sequences; only one count was recorded for 8% to 10% of them. In total, the top ten clones hold roughly 1.5% of the sample. The sequenced material came from PBMCs. Every receptor here comes from a woman aged 40 to 50 in good health.

This clonotype was seen at least ten times. The rearrangement links TRBV6-5 to TRBJ1-3; weak D call: TRBD1 (5 bases). The CDR3 contains 16 residues. V shed 5 bases and J shed 0 bases, with 14 bases lying between them. Germline values: CDR1 MNHEY, CDR2 SVGAGI. For the CDR3, the DNA is TGTGCCAGCAGTGATGCCCCAGGGAGCTCTGGAAACACCATATATTTT. This encodes CASSDAPGSSGNTIYF.

This clonotype was counted ten times or more. J is TRBJ2-7 and V is TRBV29-1; D is undetermined. Trimming pared 5 bases from V and 1 base from J, leaving 18 bases between. This CDR3 is 15 amino acids long. Germline-derived CDR1 and CDR2 are SQVTM and ANQGSEA. The CDR3 DNA reads as TGCAGCGTTCTTGGTGTGAAGGGAACTTCCTACGAGCAGTACTTC. It is translated as CSVLGVKGTSYEQYF.

This clonotype was seen at least ten times. This chain uses TRBV5-6 with TRBJ1-6; no firm D call. Trimming pared 4 bases from V and 6 bases from J, leaving 11 bases between. The CDR3 has 14 residues. Germline CDR1 SGHDT, CDR2 YYEEEE. The CDR3 nucleotides read TGTGCCAGCAGCGACCGGGAAATTAATTCACCCCTCCACTTT. As protein: CASSDREINSPLHF.

Only a few counts were recorded for this clonotype. The V and J genes are TRBV7-2 and TRBJ2-2; 9 bases line up with TRBD2. The CDR3 sequence is 18 residues long. CDR1 is SGHTA and CDR2 is FQGNSA in the germline V gene. Trimming cost V 6 bases and J 7 bases; bases outside gene matches: 18. CDR3 region: CASSSGLAKQRIVGELFF. The CDR3 nucleotides are TGTGCCAGCAGTTCCGGACTAGCGAAACAGCGTATCGTCGGGGAGCTGTTTTTT.

This clonotype was counted at least ten times. The chain links TRBV4-3 to TRBJ1-2; D is undetermined. The V end was cut by 0 bases, the J end by 1 base, with 9 bases between. This CDR3 has 15 amino acids. From germline, CDR1 is LGHNA and CDR2 YSLEER. The CDR3 sequence: CASSQEHSYNYGYTF. In nucleotides, the CDR3 is TGCGCCAGCAGCCAAGAGCACAGCTATAACTATGGCTACACCTTC.

In this sample, this clonotype is medium-sized. The chain recombines TRBV11-2 with TRBJ2-7; tentatively, D is TRBD1 (6 bases). Germline loops: CDR1 SGHAT, CDR2 FQNNGV. Trimming stripped 1 base from V and 6 bases from J, with 10 bases between. This CDR3 is 13 amino acids long. CDR3 loop: CASSLGQALEQYF. As DNA, the CDR3 is TGTGCCAGCAGCTTAGGACAGGCTCTCGAGCAGTACTTC.

In this sample, this clonotype turned up many times. The chain is built from TRBV2 and TRBJ1-1; a possible D gene is TRBD1 (5 bases). V lost 6 bases and J 0 bases, leaving 14 bases between the germline ends. The CDR3 consists of 15 residues. Germline loops: CDR1 SNHLY, CDR2 FYNNEI. The CDR3 reads CASRRAGILNTEAFF. The DNA of the CDR3 is TGTGCCAGCAGGAGGGCAGGGATATTGAACACTGAAGCTTTCTTT. The entire variable domain, with the rest obtained from reference TRBV2 and TRBJ1-1, is as follows: EPEVTQTPSHQVTQMGQEVILRCVPISNHLYFYWYRQILGQKVEFLVSFYNNEISEKSEIFDDQFSVERPDGSNFTLKIRSTKLEDSAMYFCASRRAGILNTEAFFGQGTRLTVV.

This clonotype was seen ten or more times. The rearrangement links TRBV12-3 or TRBV12-4 to TRBJ2-5; possibly TRBD2 for D (6 bases). The CDR3 contains 14 residues. The V and J ends lost 3 bases and 5 bases respectively, with 13 bases between them. CDR3 in DNA: TGTGCCAGCAGTTTTGTGGGGACTGCTGAGACCCAGTACTTC. It encodes CASSFVGTAETQYF.

This clonotype occurred many times. The chain couples TRBV11-1 to TRBJ2-1; 8 bases map to TRBD2. From germline, CDR1 is SGHAT and CDR2 FQDESV (reference sequence). V lost 4 bases to trimming and J lost 0 bases; unmatched junction nucleotides: 8. The CDR3 consists of 17 residues. The CDR3, as DNA: TGTGCCAGCAGCTCTCTTGGACTAGCCCTCTCCTACAATGAGCAGTTCTTC. Residues: CASSSLGLALSYNEQFF.

This clonotype has a count of ten or more. The gene calls are TRBV5-1 and TRBJ2-1; D unresolved. V was clipped by 3 bases and J by 0 bases, with 19 bases between them. The length of the CDR3 is 18 residues. Germline V CDR1 and CDR2: SGHRS, YFSETQ. The CDR3 DNA sequence: TGCGCCAGCAGCTCTAAAGTATCTGTTCATAGCTCCTACAATGAGCAGTTCTTC. It codes for CASSSKVSVHSSYNEQFF.

In this sample, this clonotype turned up many times. The CDR3 here is CASSLLLGGETYNEQFF. The DNA for the CDR3 is TGTGCCAGCAGTTTGCTCTTGGGGGGGGAAACCTACAATGAGCAGTTCTTC. V gene TRBV12-3 or TRBV12-4 combines with J gene TRBJ2-1; 7 bases align to TRBD2. CDR3 length: 17 amino acids. V gave up 3 bases and J gave up 2 bases; unmatched junction bases: 10.

In this sample, this clonotype turned up many times. This rearrangement joins TRBV4-3 to TRBJ2-5; 8 nucleotides match TRBD2. The CDR3 is 16 residues long. With V trimmed by 2 bases and J by 5 bases, 10 bases remained unmatched. From germline, CDR1 is LGHNA and CDR2 YSLEER. This chain's CDR3 is CASSQIGSGEKETQYF. In nucleotides, the CDR3 is TGCGCCAGCAGCCAAATCGGTAGCGGGGAGAAGGAGACCCAGTACTTC.

In its sample, this clonotype was seen many times. The V and J genes are TRBV5-5 and TRBJ1-1; 7 nucleotides align to TRBD1. V lost 2 bases, J lost 6 bases, and 4 bases stayed unmatched. Looked up from germline, CDR1 is SGHKS and CDR2 is YYEKEE (reference sequence). The CDR3 totals 13 residues. CDR3 region: CASSFTGVAEAFF. The CDR3 nucleotides read TGTGCCAGCAGCTTTACAGGGGTCGCTGAAGCTTTCTTT.

This clonotype was seen at least ten times. The rearrangement links TRBV6-5 to TRBJ1-5; D remains ambiguous. Trimming removed 6 bases at V and 0 bases at J, with 15 bases between. This CDR3 has 16 amino acids. Germline loops: CDR1 MNHEY, CDR2 SVGAGI. This CDR3 reads CASSLSWRHSNQPQHF. CDR3 DNA: TGTGCCAGCAGCCTTTCCTGGAGACATAGCAATCAGCCCCAGCATTTT.

This clonotype came up many times. This rearrangement joins TRBV12-3 or TRBV12-4 to TRBJ2-7; the match to TRBD1 covers 8 bases. The CDR3 covers 15 residues. V lost 2 bases, J lost 4 bases, and 7 bases stayed unmatched. DNA of the CDR3: TGTGCCAGCAGTTTACCCACGACAGGGGTGTACGAGCAGTACTTC. Its protein product is CASSLPTTGVYEQYF.

The sample holds many counts of this clonotype. The chain couples TRBV5-1 to TRBJ2-1; TRBD1 matches at 12 bases. This CDR3 is built from 15 residues. Per germline, CDR1 SGHRS and CDR2 YFSETQ. With V trimmed by 6 bases and J by 6 bases, 7 bases remained unmatched. The CDR3 spells CASTETGQGANEQFF. The DNA for the CDR3 is TGCGCCAGCACCGAAACGGGACAGGGGGCCAATGAGCAGTTCTTC.

This clonotype was seen ten or more times. The chain couples TRBV4-1 to TRBJ2-7, with TRBD1 matching 12 bases. V trimming: 3 bases; J trimming: 4 bases; junction bases outside the gene matches: 4. Germline-derived CDR1 and CDR2 are MGHRA and YSYEKL. The CDR3 is made up of 15 amino acids. Here the CDR3 reads CASSQGDRGQYEQYF. DNA for the CDR3: TGCGCCAGCAGCCAGGGGGACAGGGGGCAGTACGAGCAGTACTTC.

The CDR3 bases are TGCGCCAGCAGCCAAGAACCCGGGGGGGCCTCCCCGACCCAGTACTTC. Translation gives CASSQEPGGASPTQYF. V is TRBV4-1 and J is TRBJ2-5; TRBD2 matches at 8 bases. Losses at the gene ends were 0 bases for V and 7 bases for J; bases not matched to a gene: 10. Germline loops: CDR1 MGHRA, CDR2 YSYEKL. This CDR3 spans 16 amino acids.

This clonotype came up a few times. V gene TRBV19 combines with J gene TRBJ1-1, with D possibly matching TRBD1 (5 bases). Between the trimmed V and J ends, which lost 4 bases and 7 bases, there was a span of 13 bases. This CDR3 contains 13 residues. Germline-derived CDR1 and CDR2 are LNHDA and SQIVND (reference sequence). CDR3 nucleotide sequence: TGTGCCAGTAGTAAGGGGCAGTCGTTTGAAGCTTTCTTT. Protein: CASSKGQSFEAFF. Drawing the rest from reference TRBV19 and TRBJ1-1, the complete variable domain is DGGITQSPKYLFRKEGQNVTLSCEQNLNHDAMYWYRQDPGQGLRLIYYSQIVNDFQKGDIAEGYSVSREKKESFPLTVTSAQKNPTAFYLCASSKGQSFEAFFGQGTRLTVV.

The sample holds many counts of this clonotype. V and J are TRBV5-1 and TRBJ2-5; 7 nucleotides align to TRBD2. The CDR3 is made up of 16 amino acids. The germline V gene has CDR1 SGHRS and CDR2 YFSETQ. V shed 1 base, J shed 1 base, and the junction held 7 bases outside the gene matches. DNA for the CDR3: TGCGCCAGCAGCTTGACCGCTAGCGGCCCCCAAGAGACCCAGTACTTC. This translates into CASSLTASGPQETQYF.

This clonotype was counted once. The chain links TRBV7-2 to TRBJ2-1, with a possible D match to TRBD2 (7 bases). CDR1 is SGHTA and CDR2 is FQGNSA in the germline V gene. The CDR3 extends over 15 amino acids. The CDR3 reads CVNSPGGRGRFEQFF. CDR3 sequence (DNA): TGTGTCAACAGCCCGGGGGGCCGGGGTCGTTTTGAGCAGTTCTTC.

This clonotype came up many times. The chain carries TRBV20-1 and TRBJ1-1, with 10 bases lining up with TRBD1. Per germline, CDR1 DFQATT and CDR2 SNEGSKA (reference sequence). This CDR3 has 14 residues. The trim removed 5 bases at V and 1 base at J, leaving 4 bases unmatched. The CDR3 bases are TGCAGTGCTCCCCGGACAGGGGGGAACACTGAAGCTTTCTTT. This codes for CSAPRTGGNTEAFF.

This clonotype has a count of ten or more. The chain is built from TRBV7-2 and TRBJ2-1, with 8 bases matching TRBD1. This CDR3 region has 16 residues. J lost 7 bases, V lost 0 bases, and 8 bases had no gene match. Germline V CDR1 and CDR2: SGHTA, FQGNSA. CDR3 sequence reads: CASSLAQQGARNEQFF. The CDR3 DNA sequence: TGTGCCAGCAGCTTAGCTCAGCAGGGGGCCAGAAATGAGCAGTTCTTC.

This clonotype came up many times. This chain joins TRBV20-1 and TRBJ2-5; 12 nucleotides line up with TRBD2. CDR3 length: 15 residues. V shed 1 base and J 2 bases; nucleotides not matched to a gene: 2. The germline gives CDR1 DFQATT, CDR2 SNEGSKA (reference sequence). The chain's CDR3 is CSARGLAGVQETQYF. CDR3 bases: TGCAGTGCTAGAGGACTAGCGGGAGTACAAGAGACCCAGTACTTC.

This clonotype was observed many times. The chain employs TRBV5-6 and TRBJ2-7; D perhaps matches TRBD1 (6 bases). The V gene's germline CDR1 is SGHDT and CDR2 YYEEEE. The CDR3 contains 16 residues. V was cut by 3 bases and J by 4 bases, with 20 bases left in between. In nucleotides, the CDR3 is TGTGCCAGCAGCTGGGGCAGAGGGGTGGGGGCTTACGAGCAGTACTTC. Translation: CASSWGRGVGAYEQYF.

This clonotype has a count of ten or more. The V gene is TRBV10-3, the J gene TRBJ2-2; TRBD2 aligns across 7 bases. The CDR3 consists of 17 residues. Trimming took 4 bases from V and 0 from J; bases not matched to a gene: 8. CDR1 and CDR2 from the germline V gene are ENHRY and SYGVKD. CDR3 in amino acids: CAISGGRTSSNTGELFF. The CDR3 DNA follows: TGTGCCATCAGTGGTGGTCGGACTAGTTCGAACACCGGGGAGCTGTTTTTT.

This clonotype was observed many times. The gene calls are TRBV27 and TRBJ2-3; no firm D call. The V gene's germline CDR1 is MNHEY and CDR2 SMNVEV (reference sequence). Trimming pared 5 bases from V and 3 bases from J, leaving 18 bases between. This CDR3 has 16 amino acids. CDR3: CASSHLGRLDTDTQYF. CDR3 nucleotide sequence: TGTGCCAGCAGTCACCTTGGGCGCTTAGATACAGATACGCAGTATTTT.

This clonotype was picked up many times. This chain links TRBV6-2 or TRBV6-3 with TRBJ1-3; no clear D. V lost 4 bases and J lost 6, with 10 bases in between. The CDR3 loop spans 13 amino acids. Germline CDR1 reads MNHEY; CDR2 reads SVGEGT. CDR3 DNA: TGTGCCAGCAGTTTCGCCCGGTCAAACACCATATATTTT. Translating gives CASSFARSNTIYF.

On this clonotype itself: A single base separates this from a much larger clone, so it may be a read error. The genes are TRBV29-1 and TRBJ2-7; no firm D call. CDR3 size: 11 residues. Germline V gene lookup returns CDR1 SQVTM and CDR2 ANQGSEA. The CDR3, as DNA: TGCGGCGTTGAAAAGACCGGGGAGCAGTACTTC. Translating gives CGVEKTGEQYF.

This clonotype was picked up many times. This rearrangement joins TRBV27 to TRBJ2-3; D is undetermined. This CDR3 contains 14 residues. V lost 3 bases, J lost 4 bases, and 11 bases lay in between. The germline CDR1 and CDR2 sequences are MNHEY and SMNVEV (reference sequence). DNA for the CDR3: TGTGCCAGCAGTTTTGGTAGCAAGGCAGATACGCAGTATTTT. Its protein is CASSFGSKADTQYF.

The sample holds many counts of this clonotype. The rearrangement links TRBV9 to TRBJ1-2; the D gene is possibly TRBD1 (5 bases). The CDR3 totals 16 residues. Trimming took 4 bases from V and 4 from J, leaving 20 bases between them. Germline V lookup: CDR1 SGDLS, CDR2 YYNGEE. CDR3 DNA: TGTGCCAGCAGCCTGGGACCGGACGGAATTACCTATGGCTACACCTTC. Translation: CASSLGPDGITYGYTF.

This clonotype occurred many times. J is TRBJ2-1 and V is TRBV4-3, with a weak D call TRBD2 (5 bases). V lost 0 bases to trimming and J lost 5 bases, with 14 bases between them. CDR1 is LGHNA and CDR2 is YSLEER in the germline V gene. The CDR3 runs to 16 residues. The CDR3 DNA reads as TGCGCCAGCAGCCAAGAGGTGCTAGCACCAAACAATGAGCAGTTCTTC. Its translation: CASSQEVLAPNNEQFF.